This record concerns one T cell receptor beta chain sequence. This sample was taken from a study of OX40 agonist ivuxolimab in advanced cancers. This CDR3 has 13 residues. The germline V gene has CDR1 MRHNA and CDR2 SNTAGT. Trimming cost V 3 bases and J 8 bases, with 13 bases left between them. Data came from immunoSEQ multiplex PCR; TCRdb stores just in-frame clones and leaves some out. This sample has roughly 93,000 clones, with around 92% found just once. Sample: CD4+ or CD8+ T cells sorted from blood, taken in a trial of the OX40 agonist ivuxolimab. The sequence came from an adult with an advanced solid tumor such as melanoma, head and neck, liver or kidney cancer. The chain recombines TRBV6-4 with TRBJ1-2; D gene uncertain. The CDR3 region is CASSETGFRGYTF. CDR3 bases: TGTGCCAGCAGTGAGACGGGCTTCAGGGGCTACACCTTC.